The subject of this entry is one T cell receptor (beta chain). The sample originates from a study of T cell changes during pregnancy in multiple sclerosis. CDR1 DFQATT and CDR2 SNEGSKA come from the germline V gene (reference sequence). V was trimmed by 3 bases and J by 5 bases, leaving 8 bases between them. This CDR3 spans 11 amino acids. The method was immunoSEQ multiplex PCR; TCRdb's version includes in-frame clones alone and lacks a portion of them. The table shows approximately 89,000 clones, with 94% occurring only once. This chain links TRBV20-1 with TRBJ2-7; D is unresolved. The TCR originated in a female donor with multiple sclerosis, enrolled in a pregnancy study. Specimen: peripheral blood, collected in the third trimester of pregnancy. CDR3 sequence: CSASNIHEQYF. CDR3 bases: TGCAGTGCTAGCAACATCCACGAGCAGTACTTC.